Below are 18 T cell receptor beta chains sequenced from a single sample in a study of CD8 T cells in Susac syndrome. RNA was extracted with the RNeasy kit, and a quantity of roughly 0.5 to 1 ug was reverse transcribed using random hexamers. TCRdb reprocessed the immunoSEQ multiplex PCR reads via MiXCR and lists one record per CDR3 protein. The sample holds more than 40,000 distinct CDR3 sequences, 80% to 95% seen once. The sequenced sample consisted of CD8+ T cells from PBMCs. Receptors originate from a human donor in good health.

The chain carries TRBV20-1 and TRBJ1-1; D unclear. The V end lost 7 bases, the J end lost 0 bases, and 12 bases lay between the germline ends. The CDR3 covers 13 residues. Germline V gives CDR1 DFQATT, CDR2 SNEGSKA (reference sequence). The CDR3 nucleotides are TGCAGTGAACTAGACGGCATGAACACTGAAGCTTTCTTT. It translates to CSELDGMNTEAFF.

The rearrangement joins TRBV5-4 to TRBJ1-2; D is possibly TRBD1 (5 bases). This CDR3 contains 14 residues. V was pared by 4 bases and J by 4 bases, with 14 bases between. Germline-derived CDR1 and CDR2 are SGHNT and YYREEE (reference sequence). CDR3 in DNA: TGTGCCAGCAGCGGACGACAGACCATCTATGGCTACACCTTC. Translating it yields CASSGRQTIYGYTF.

The rearrangement uses TRBV12-5 and TRBJ2-7; D ambiguous. The CDR3 has 13 amino acids. The germline CDR1 and CDR2 sequences are LGHNT and FRNRAP. V was shortened by 0 bases and J by 6 bases, with 9 bases between the two germline ends. CDR3 region: CASGLVGSSEQYF. The CDR3 nucleotides are TGTGCTAGTGGTTTGGTAGGATCTTCCGAGCAGTACTTC.

The chain is built from TRBV15 and TRBJ2-7; no clear D gene. The CDR3 loop spans 14 amino acids. Trimming took 0 bases from V and 4 from J, leaving 10 bases between them. Germline V gives CDR1 LNHNV, CDR2 YYDKDF (reference sequence). CDR3 coding DNA: TGTGCCACCAGCAGAGATTTCAGCGTGTACGAGCAGTACTTC. Protein sequence: CATSRDFSVYEQYF. The full variable domain, in which reference TRBV15 and TRBJ2-7 provide the parts outside the CDR3, is DAMVIQNPRYQVTQFGKPVTLSCSQTLNHNVMYWYQQKSSQAPKLLFHYYDKDFNNEADTPDNFQSRRPNTSFCFLDIRSPGLGDTAMYLCATSRDFSVYEQYFGPGTRLTVT.

The V call is TRBV20-1, the J call TRBJ2-3, with TRBD1 matching over 8 bases. J gave up 2 bases and V 7 bases, and 2 bases lay outside the gene matches. This CDR3 has 12 amino acids. CDR1 DFQATT and CDR2 SNEGSKA come from the germline V gene (reference sequence). The CDR3 region is CSGQGNTDTQYF. The CDR3 DNA is TGCAGTGGACAGGGGAACACAGATACGCAGTATTTT.

A single count supports this clonotype. The rearrangement uses TRBV27 and TRBJ2-1, with TRBD1 identical over 8 bases. CDR3 length equals 14 residues. J was trimmed by 4 bases and V by 5 bases; bases with no gene match: 4. CDR1 and CDR2 from the germline V gene are MNHEY and SMNVEV (reference sequence). The CDR3 reads CASSPQGGYNEQFF. CDR3 bases: TGTGCCAGCAGTCCACAGGGGGGATACAATGAGCAGTTCTTC.

The V and J genes are TRBV5-4 and TRBJ2-7; 10 bases fit TRBD2. Trimming cost V 3 bases and J 2 bases; bases outside gene matches: 5. Germline values: CDR1 SGHNT, CDR2 YYREEE (reference sequence). There are 15 residues in the CDR3. The CDR3 bases are TGTGCCAGCAGCTCGGCACTAGCGGGAACCTACGAGCAGTACTTC. Its translation is CASSSALAGTYEQYF.

This rearrangement joins TRBV3-1 to TRBJ2-3, with 7 bases that match TRBD1. J lost 0 bases, V lost 1 base, and 10 bases had no gene match. The CDR3 loop spans 18 amino acids. Germline V gene lookup returns CDR1 LGHDT and CDR2 YNNKEL (reference sequence). CDR3 sequence (DNA): TGTGCCAGCAGCCAAGCTGCAGGGACAGCACGTAGCACAGATACGCAGTATTTT. Translated: CASSQAAGTARSTDTQYF.

This clonotype has a single count. CDR3 sequence: CSAPKRGLDTYEQYF. DNA of the CDR3: TGCAGTGCCCCCAAACGAGGACTAGACACCTACGAGCAGTACTTC. This chain uses TRBV20-1 with TRBJ2-7; TRBD2 matches 7 bases. There are 15 residues in the CDR3. Per the germline V gene, CDR1 is DFQATT and CDR2 is SNEGSKA (reference sequence). With V trimmed by 6 bases and J by 2 bases, 13 bases remained unmatched.

The CDR3 spells CSAIAGTSSSGIETQYF. DNA for the CDR3: TGCAGTGCTATAGCCGGGACTAGCAGCTCCGGGATCGAGACCCAGTACTTC. V and J are TRBV20-1 and TRBJ2-5, with TRBD2 matching 9 bases. The germline V gene encodes CDR1 DFQATT and CDR2 SNEGSKA (reference sequence). CDR3 length: 17 amino acids. J was trimmed by 5 bases and V by 4 bases; bases with no gene match: 17.

The V and J genes are TRBV9 and TRBJ2-3, with D tentatively TRBD1 or TRBD2 (5 bases each). The CDR3 is 15 amino acids. Trimming removed 0 bases at V and 4 bases at J, with 12 bases between. Germline assignment: CDR1 SGDLS and CDR2 YYNGEE. CDR3 region: CASSVEGTGPDTQYF. The CDR3 region has the DNA TGTGCCAGCAGCGTAGAGGGAACGGGGCCAGATACGCAGTATTTT.

V is TRBV3-1 and J is TRBJ2-1; D assignment may be TRBD1 or TRBD2 (5 bases each). The germline V and J ends were trimmed by 4 bases and 8 bases, with 18 bases remaining between them. The germline V gene encodes CDR1 LGHDT and CDR2 YNNKEL (reference sequence). CDR3 length: 15 amino acids. As DNA, the CDR3 is TGTGCCAGCAGCCCCCGGGACCCCGCATTGGATGAGCAGTTCTTC. Translation gives CASSPRDPALDEQFF.

V gene TRBV19 combines with J gene TRBJ1-2; no reliable D call. Germline CDR1 and CDR2: LNHDA and SQIVND (reference sequence). The CDR3 spans 11 residues. V shed 5 bases and J shed 7 bases, with 8 bases lying between them. The CDR3 sequence is CASSRAGGYTF. CDR3 DNA sequence: TGTGCCAGTAGTCGGGCAGGTGGCTACACCTTC.

This clonotype occurred once. The CDR3 region is CASSTGTTGDQPQHF. The CDR3 nucleotides read TGTGCCAGCAGTACGGGAACTACGGGGGATCAGCCCCAGCATTTT. This chain connects TRBV27 to TRBJ1-5; D is possibly TRBD1 (5 bases). This CDR3 has 15 amino acids. Germline V lookup: CDR1 MNHEY, CDR2 SMNVEV (reference sequence). V lost 5 bases to trimming and J lost 5 bases, with 16 bases between them.

The CDR3 nucleotides are TGCAGCGTTGAGGGACTAGCGGGAGACAATGAGCAGTTCTTC. This codes for CSVEGLAGDNEQFF. This chain uses TRBV29-1 with TRBJ2-1; 14 nucleotides line up with TRBD2. This CDR3 has 14 amino acids. Unmatched junction bases numbered 0, after V lost 3 bases and J lost 5 bases. Germline lookup yields CDR1 SQVTM and CDR2 ANQGSEA.

The V and J genes are TRBV28 and TRBJ2-3, with 14 bases aligning to TRBD2. The CDR3 contains 17 residues. CDR1 and CDR2 from the germline V gene are MDHEN and SYDVKM. V gave up 0 bases and J gave up 4 bases; unmatched junction bases: 3. CDR3: CASSLWGLAGVADTQYF. The DNA for the CDR3 is TGTGCCAGCAGTTTATGGGGACTAGCGGGAGTTGCAGATACGCAGTATTTT.

CDR3 coding DNA: TGTGCCAGCAGTCCCATTCTTAGCTCCTACAATGAGCAGTTCTTC. Its protein product is CASSPILSSYNEQFF. The chain is built from TRBV12-3 or TRBV12-4 and TRBJ2-1; D unclear. The CDR3 contains 15 residues. The V gene lost 5 bases and the J gene lost 0 bases, with 11 bases spanning the gap.

The chain joins TRBV20-1 to TRBJ2-7, with TRBD2 as a possible D gene (6 bases). CDR3 size: 13 residues. V was trimmed by 5 bases and J by 6 bases, leaving 17 bases between them. Looked up from germline, CDR1 is DFQATT and CDR2 is SNEGSKA (reference sequence). The CDR3 loop reads CSARLKTRPEQYF. The CDR3 coding sequence is TGCAGTGCTCGCTTGAAGACTAGACCCGAGCAGTACTTC.